The 28 T cell receptor beta chains in this list originate from one sample, sequenced in a study of shared clonotypes between healthy human individuals. The method was immunoSEQ multiplex PCR; TCRdb's version includes in-frame clones alone and lacks a portion of them. There are around 2.1 million clones in the sample; approximately 95% occur only once, and about 0.13% lies in the top ten. The specimen was naive CD4+ T cells sorted from blood. Subset here: CD45RA+ positively selected. These receptors were obtained from a man aged 18 to 29 in good health.

The chain carries TRBV29-1 and TRBJ1-1, with a possible D match to TRBD1 (6 bases). CDR1 and CDR2 (germline): SQVTM, ANQGSEA. This CDR3 has 12 amino acids. CDR3 amino acids: CSFTGSDTEAFF. CDR3 bases: TGCAGTTTTACAGGGAGTGACACTGAAGCTTTCTTT.

The chain uses TRBV2 and TRBJ2-7; 7 bases match TRBD2. V shed 6 bases, J shed 5 bases, and the junction held 10 bases outside the gene matches. The CDR3 totals 14 residues. Per germline, CDR1 SNHLY and CDR2 FYNNEI. The CDR3 here is CASRPRLAFHEQYF. For the CDR3, the DNA is TGTGCCAGCAGGCCCAGACTAGCTTTTCACGAGCAGTACTTC.

The chain is built from TRBV5-1 and TRBJ2-3, with D hard to call. Trimming pared 0 bases from V and 2 bases from J, leaving 13 bases between. Germline V CDR1 and CDR2: SGHRS, YFSETQ. CDR3 length: 16 residues. The CDR3 region is CASSLVGSTSTDTQYF. In DNA, the CDR3 is TGCGCCAGCAGCTTGGTCGGCAGCACATCCACAGATACGCAGTATTTT. The complete variable domain, with remaining parts taken from reference TRBV5-1 and TRBJ2-3, reads KAGVTQTPRYLIKTRGQQVTLSCSPISGHRSVSWYQQTPGQGLQFLFEYFSETQRNKGNFPGRFSGRQFSNSRSEMNVSTLELGDSALYLCASSLVGSTSTDTQYFGPGTRLTVL.

About this clone: The same CDR3 can be traced to other DNA sequences in this sample. V usage is TRBV5-6 and J usage is TRBJ1-2; the D gene is possibly TRBD1 (5 bases). CDR1 and CDR2 (germline): SGHDT, YYEEEE. Trimming stripped 3 bases from V and 4 bases from J, with 10 bases between. The CDR3 spans 13 residues. The DNA for the CDR3 is TGTGCCAGCAGCTCAGGGTTTGGCTATGGCTACACCTTC. This gives the protein CASSSGFGYGYTF.

The genes are TRBV19 and TRBJ1-5, with 9 bases identical to TRBD1. J gave up 6 bases and V 3 bases, and 9 bases lay outside the gene matches. This CDR3 has 16 residues. Germline V CDR1 and CDR2: LNHDA, SQIVND (reference sequence). Written as DNA, the CDR3 is TGTGCCAGTAGTATGTATGGACAGGGGAGTCCTCAGCCCCAGCATTTT. It translates to CASSMYGQGSPQPQHF.

This clone was observed once. This chain connects TRBV19 to TRBJ2-7, with 12 bases that match TRBD2. V shed 6 bases and J 6 bases; nucleotides not matched to a gene: 6. The CDR3 covers 14 residues. Germline values: CDR1 LNHDA, CDR2 SQIVND (reference sequence). In DNA form, the CDR3 reads TGTGCCAGTAGGACTAGCGGGAGATCCCTCGAGCAGTACTTC. Protein: CASRTSGRSLEQYF.

The gene calls are TRBV18 and TRBJ1-5; 7 bases line up with TRBD1. V trimming: 3 bases; J trimming: 3 bases; junction bases outside the gene matches: 5. Per the germline V gene, CDR1 is KGHSH and CDR2 is LQKENI. This CDR3 is built from 15 residues. The CDR3 nucleotides read TGTGCCAGCTCACCCTCAACAGGGGCCAATCAGCCCCAGCATTTT. The encoded protein is CASSPSTGANQPQHF.

The chain carries TRBV7-9 and TRBJ1-3; D is undetermined. The V gene lost 1 base and the J gene lost 1 base, with 11 bases spanning the gap. This CDR3 spans 16 amino acids. Germline V gives CDR1 SEHNR, CDR2 FQNEAQ (reference sequence). In DNA form, the CDR3 reads TGTGCCAGCAGCTTAGGCCCGGGTACTTCTGGAAACACCATATATTTT. This translates into CASSLGPGTSGNTIYF.

The chain couples TRBV4-1 to TRBJ2-7, with D possibly TRBD2 on 6 matching bases. This CDR3 has 16 residues. Germline V gene sequence: CDR1 MGHRA, CDR2 YSYEKL. The germline V and J ends were trimmed by 0 bases and 4 bases, with 16 bases remaining between them. The CDR3 loop is CASSQDPGGTWYEQYF. The CDR3 DNA is TGCGCCAGCAGCCAAGATCCCGGCGGGACTTGGTACGAGCAGTACTTC.

V usage is TRBV9 and J usage is TRBJ2-7; possibly TRBD1 or TRBD2 for D (6 bases each). This CDR3 is 16 amino acids long. V was trimmed by 3 bases and J by 2 bases, leaving 18 bases between them. CDR1 and CDR2 from the germline V gene are SGDLS and YYNGEE. The CDR3 region is CASSATPGAETYEQYF. In DNA form, the CDR3 reads TGTGCCAGCAGCGCTACCCCGGGGGCCGAGACCTACGAGCAGTACTTC.

The rearrangement uses TRBV5-4 and TRBJ1-4; TRBD1 matches at 7 bases. The germline V gene has CDR1 SGHNT and CDR2 YYREEE (reference sequence). The CDR3 is made up of 15 amino acids. Losses at the gene ends were 0 bases for V and 3 bases for J; bases not matched to a gene: 2. The CDR3 is CASSLDRGANEKLFF. The CDR3 nucleotides are TGTGCCAGCAGCTTGGACAGGGGAGCTAATGAAAAACTGTTTTTT.

V is TRBV5-4 and J is TRBJ2-3, with TRBD2 matching over 8 bases. The CDR3 has 15 amino acids. V lost 2 bases and J lost 0; bases outside the gene matches: 2. The germline V gene has CDR1 SGHNT and CDR2 YYREEE (reference sequence). The CDR3 DNA reads TGTGCCAGCAGCTTCGGACTAGCTAGCACAGATACGCAGTATTTT. Amino acid sequence: CASSFGLASTDTQYF.

The rearrangement uses TRBV5-1 and TRBJ2-1, with a tentative D call TRBD1 (5 bases). CDR3 length: 15 amino acids. V was shortened by 1 base and J by 2 bases, with 10 bases between the two germline ends. Germline CDR1 and CDR2: SGHRS and YFSETQ. CDR3 DNA: TGCGCCAGCAGCTTGCTCAGGGAAGCCTACAATGAGCAGTTCTTC. It codes for CASSLLREAYNEQFF.

The chain employs TRBV5-1 and TRBJ1-1; no clear D. Trimming stripped 0 bases from V and 1 base from J, with 13 bases between. CDR3 length: 16 amino acids. The V gene's germline CDR1 is SGHRS and CDR2 YFSETQ. The CDR3 region is CASSLVGSGSNTEAFF. Written as DNA, the CDR3 is TGCGCCAGCAGCTTGGTAGGGTCCGGTTCGAACACTGAAGCTTTCTTT.

The chain employs TRBV4-1 and TRBJ1-5; no reliable D call. The V gene's germline CDR1 is MGHRA and CDR2 YSYEKL. CDR3 length equals 12 residues. The V end lost 3 bases, the J end lost 4 bases, and 4 bases lay between the germline ends. In nucleotides, the CDR3 is TGCGCCAGCAGCCAGGTAAATCAGCCCCAGCATTTT. Protein: CASSQVNQPQHF.

The rearrangement links TRBV7-9 to TRBJ1-1; no reliable D call. CDR3 length equals 16 residues. Germline V CDR1 and CDR2: SEHNR, FQNEAQ (reference sequence). V was trimmed by 4 bases and J by 0 bases, leaving 15 bases between them. The CDR3 sequence is CASSSQQSGLNTEAFF. CDR3 DNA sequence: TGTGCCAGCAGCTCCCAGCAGTCGGGATTGAACACTGAAGCTTTCTTT.

As concerns this clone: The identical CDR3 is also encoded by other nucleotide sequences in the sample. The chain links TRBV5-1 to TRBJ2-2; D might be TRBD1 (6 bases). Germline assignment: CDR1 SGHRS and CDR2 YFSETQ. The CDR3 is 16 amino acids. With 0 bases removed from V and 3 bases from J, the gap between germline ends came to 12 bases. CDR3 sequence (DNA): TGCGCCAGCAGCTTGGACCCACAGGGAGACACCGGGGAGCTGTTTTTT. The encoded protein is CASSLDPQGDTGELFF.

The J gene is TRBJ1-1, the V gene TRBV18, with 9 bases identical to TRBD1. V trimming: 2 bases; J trimming: 2 bases; junction bases outside the gene matches: 3. CDR3 length: 15 amino acids. Germline loops: CDR1 KGHSH, CDR2 LQKENI. CDR3 protein: CASSPSTGGNTEAFF. The CDR3 bases are TGTGCCAGCTCACCATCTACAGGGGGCAACACTGAAGCTTTCTTT.

The V and J genes are TRBV7-2 and TRBJ2-7; 9 nucleotides line up with TRBD2. The germline V gene has CDR1 SGHTA and CDR2 FQGNSA. The CDR3 extends over 16 amino acids. V dropped 5 bases and J dropped 5; count of bases not matched to a gene: 13. The DNA for the CDR3 is TGTGCCAGCAGCCATCCCGGACTAGCGAAGAGAAACGAGCAGTACTTC. Translated: CASSHPGLAKRNEQYF.

V and J are TRBV4-3 and TRBJ2-1; 12 nucleotides align to TRBD2. The CDR3 totals 16 residues. J was trimmed by 7 bases and V by 1 base; bases with no gene match: 5. From germline, CDR1 is LGHNA and CDR2 YSLEER. DNA of the CDR3: TGCGCCAGCAGCCAAGTTTCTAGCGGGAGGGTTAATGAGCAGTTCTTC. Its translation is CASSQVSSGRVNEQFF.

Note on this clone: This specimen includes other DNA sequences encoding the same CDR3. The chain has TRBV5-1 and TRBJ2-5; 8 bases match TRBD1. The CDR3 consists of 13 residues. Germline V gene data show CDR1 as SGHRS and CDR2 as YFSETQ. J gave up 2 bases and V 4 bases, and 1 base lay outside the gene matches. Here the CDR3 DNA reads TGCGCCAGCAGCGGGACAGGACAAGAGACCCAGTACTTC. This sequence encodes CASSGTGQETQYF.

The chain recombines TRBV5-5 with TRBJ2-7; no firm D call. Trimming pared 2 bases from V and 7 bases from J, leaving 10 bases between. The CDR3 has 12 residues. The V gene's germline CDR1 is SGHKS and CDR2 YYEKEE (reference sequence). The CDR3 loop is CASSFERGEQYF. The CDR3 coding sequence is TGTGCCAGCAGCTTCGAACGTGGGGAGCAGTACTTC.

This chain joins TRBV5-6 and TRBJ2-7; the match to TRBD2 covers 10 bases. This CDR3 region has 15 residues. The V gene's germline CDR1 is SGHDT and CDR2 YYEEEE. Trimming cost V 5 bases and J 0 bases; bases outside gene matches: 5. The CDR3 region has the DNA TGTGCCAGCAGATCGAAGCGGGAGGGCTCCTACGAGCAGTACTTC. It codes for CASRSKREGSYEQYF.

Remarks on this clone: Distinct nucleotide sequences in the sample also encode this CDR3. V usage is TRBV6-5 and J usage is TRBJ2-7; 7 bases map to TRBD1. The CDR3 covers 14 residues. Germline CDR1 MNHEY, CDR2 SVGAGI. J gave up 0 bases and V 5 bases, and 4 bases lay outside the gene matches. For the CDR3, the DNA is TGTGCCAGCAGTCCGTCAGGGGGCTCCTACGAGCAGTACTTC. This codes for CASSPSGGSYEQYF.

V gene TRBV6-5 combines with J gene TRBJ2-7; TRBD2 aligns across 8 bases. Germline CDR1 and CDR2: MNHEY and SVGAGI. CDR3 size: 14 residues. V was pared by 2 bases and J by 3 bases, with 3 bases of the junction left unmatched. CDR3 bases: TGTGCCAGCAGTTACGCTAGCGGGTACTACGAGCAGTACTTC. Protein product: CASSYASGYYEQYF.

The CDR3 spells CAWSVWQGPYEQYF. In nucleotides, the CDR3 is TGTGCCTGGAGTGTTTGGCAGGGCCCCTACGAGCAGTACTTC. The rearrangement links TRBV30 to TRBJ2-7; the D gene is possibly TRBD1 (5 bases). This CDR3 region has 14 residues. Per germline, CDR1 GTSNPN and CDR2 SVGIG (reference sequence). The ends were cut back, 0 bases at V and 2 bases at J, with 11 bases in the middle.

The genes are TRBV2 and TRBJ1-6, with D tentatively TRBD1 (6 bases). In germline, CDR1 is SNHLY, CDR2 FYNNEI. V was cut by 8 bases and J by 0 bases, with 11 bases left in between. CDR3 length: 15 amino acids. The CDR3 DNA sequence: TGTGCCAGCGGCGACAGGAGCTCCTATAATTCACCCCTCCACTTT. Residues: CASGDRSSYNSPLHF.

The chain links TRBV5-1 to TRBJ1-2; maybe TRBD1 (5 bases). Deletions cut 0 bases from V and 3 bases from J, with 12 bases between. Germline V gene sequence: CDR1 SGHRS, CDR2 YFSETQ. The CDR3 length is 15 residues. The CDR3, as DNA: TGCGCCAGCAGCTTGGGGGACTTTGGGTACTATGGCTACACCTTC. Amino acids: CASSLGDFGYYGYTF.